Presented here are 7 T cell receptor beta chains from one specimen sequenced in a study of molecular identifiers for immune sequencing clone quantification. TCRdb passed the PCR reads through MiXCR, listing each CDR3 protein once. The data contain roughly 55,000 distinct CDR3 sequences, just over 35% of them seen just once; the ten biggest clones take up around 4%. Sample: naive CD8+ T cells from blood, with Jurkat cell RNA spiked in. Subset denoted: FACS-sorted CD8+CD4-CCR7+CD45RA+ naive T cells. These receptors were obtained from a human donor in good health. Some libraries in this study had Jurkat cell RNA spiked in.

The CDR3 region has the DNA TGTGCCAGCAGTCTTGGCGGAATCACCGGGGAGCTGTTTTTT. It yields the protein CASSLGGITGELFF. The V call is TRBV12-3 or TRBV12-4, the J call TRBJ2-2; D is unclear. The CDR3 length is 14 residues. V lost 5 bases and J 4 bases, leaving 11 bases between the germline ends.

This clonotype was seen ten or more times. The chain couples TRBV19 to TRBJ2-7; 7 bases fit TRBD1. Germline CDR1 and CDR2: LNHDA and SQIVND (reference sequence). Trimming took 5 bases from V and 4 from J; bases not matched to a gene: 5. The CDR3 spans 13 residues. CDR3 amino acids: CASSWGQPYEQYF. As DNA, the CDR3 is TGTGCCAGTAGTTGGGGACAGCCGTACGAGCAGTACTTC.

The table lists this clonotype with a count of one. The CDR3 does not end in the conserved phenylalanine or tryptophan, so this is likely a read error. The DNA is omitted, as the CDR3 cannot be located on it reliably, and the CDR3 follows TCRdb's listing. V usage is TRBV6-1 and J usage is TRBJ2-3; the table's D gene call, TRBD2, was not cross checked with the DNA. Per the germline V gene, CDR1 is MNHNS and CDR2 is SASEGT. The CDR3 length is 16 residues, termini included. The CDR3 region is CASRVLLAGATDTLYL.

The gene calls are TRBV20-1 and TRBJ2-7; no clear D gene. Trimming pared 0 bases from V and 0 bases from J, leaving 9 bases between. The CDR3 length is 14 residues. The germline V gene has CDR1 DFQATT and CDR2 SNEGSKA (reference sequence). DNA of the CDR3: TGCAGTGCTAGAGATTGGTCCAGCTCCTACGAGCAGTACTTC. Amino acid sequence: CSARDWSSSYEQYF.

About this clonotype itself: A clone one base away is much larger, so this may be a read error. The rearrangement links TRBV6-5 to TRBJ2-5; tentative D call: TRBD2 (6 bases). The CDR3 is 15 amino acids. Germline V gene lookup returns CDR1 MNHEY and CDR2 SVGAGI. The CDR3 sequence: CASRYSRGEEETQYF. For the CDR3, the DNA is TGTGCCAGCAGATACTCGAGAGGGGAGGAAGAGACCCAGTACTTC.

Points on this clonotype: A read error is possible here, since a much larger clone lies one base away. This chain joins TRBV20-1 and TRBJ2-1, with 10 bases fitting TRBD2. With V trimmed by 2 bases and J by 12 bases, 10 bases remained unmatched. The V gene's germline CDR1 is DFQATT and CDR2 SNEGSKA (reference sequence). The CDR3 has 14 residues. CDR3 nucleotides: TGCAGTGCTAGATTAAGCGGGAGGGCCCCTGCGCAGTTCTTC. This translates into CSARLSGRAPAQFF.

This clonotype has only a few counts. The J gene is TRBJ2-7, the V gene TRBV6-5; 11 bases match TRBD2. The V segment lost 5 bases and the J segment 3 bases; nucleotides outside the gene matches: 9. The CDR3 runs to 16 residues. Per the germline V gene, CDR1 is MNHEY and CDR2 is SVGAGI. This CDR3 reads CASSASGRTFIYEQYF. For the CDR3, the DNA is TGTGCCAGCAGTGCTAGCGGGAGGACATTCATCTACGAGCAGTACTTC.